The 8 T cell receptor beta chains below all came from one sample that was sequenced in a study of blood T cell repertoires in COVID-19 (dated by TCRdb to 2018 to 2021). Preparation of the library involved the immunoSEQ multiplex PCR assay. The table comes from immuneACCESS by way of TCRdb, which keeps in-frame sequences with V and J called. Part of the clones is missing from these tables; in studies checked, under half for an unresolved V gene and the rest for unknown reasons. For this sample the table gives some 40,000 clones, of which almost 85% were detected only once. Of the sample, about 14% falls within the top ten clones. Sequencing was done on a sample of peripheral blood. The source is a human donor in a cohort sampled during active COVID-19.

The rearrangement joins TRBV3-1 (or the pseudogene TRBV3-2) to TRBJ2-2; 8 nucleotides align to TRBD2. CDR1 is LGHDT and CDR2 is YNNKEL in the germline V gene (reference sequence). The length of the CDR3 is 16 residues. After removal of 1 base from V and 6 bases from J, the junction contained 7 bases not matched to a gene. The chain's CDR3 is CASSQGSGSPPGELFF. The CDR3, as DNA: TGTGCCAGCAGCCAAGGGAGCGGGAGTCCCCCCGGGGAGCTGTTTTTT.

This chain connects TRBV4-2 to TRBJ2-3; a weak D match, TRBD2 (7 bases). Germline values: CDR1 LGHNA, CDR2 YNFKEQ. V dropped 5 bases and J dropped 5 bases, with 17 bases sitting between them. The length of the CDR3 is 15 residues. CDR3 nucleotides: TGTGCCAGCAGCGCACGGCGGGGGCTGGGAGATACGCAGTATTTT. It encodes CASSARRGLGDTQYF.

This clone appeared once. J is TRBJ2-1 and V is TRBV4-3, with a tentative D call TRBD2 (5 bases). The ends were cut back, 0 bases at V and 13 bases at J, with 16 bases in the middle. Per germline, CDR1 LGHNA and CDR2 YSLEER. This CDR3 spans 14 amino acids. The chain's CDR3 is CASSQEGAVGRQFF. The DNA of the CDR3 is TGCGCCAGCAGCCAAGAAGGAGCGGTTGGTCGTCAGTTCTTC.

For the CDR3, the DNA is TGCGCCAGCAGTCAATCTTTGGACAGGGGGGGAGGAGGGGCCAACGTCCTGACTTTC. Its translation: CASSQSLDRGGGGANVLTF. V gene TRBV23-1 combines with J gene TRBJ2-6, with TRBD1 matching over 10 bases. TRBV23-1 has ORF status, its function being uncertain. The CDR3 contains 19 residues. The junction had 9 bases not matched to a gene; V was cut back by 0 bases and J by 4 bases.

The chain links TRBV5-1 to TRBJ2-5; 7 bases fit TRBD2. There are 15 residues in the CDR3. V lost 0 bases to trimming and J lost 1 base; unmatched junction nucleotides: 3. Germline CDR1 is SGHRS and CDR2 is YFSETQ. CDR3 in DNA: TGCGCCAGCAGCTTGGCCGGGGGGATCCAAGAGACCCAGTACTTC. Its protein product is CASSLAGGIQETQYF.

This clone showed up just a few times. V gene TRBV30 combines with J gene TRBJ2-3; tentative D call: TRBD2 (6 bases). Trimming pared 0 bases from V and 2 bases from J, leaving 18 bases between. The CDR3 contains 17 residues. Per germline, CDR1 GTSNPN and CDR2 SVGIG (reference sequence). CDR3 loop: CAWSVPRKRVSTDTQYF. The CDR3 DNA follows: TGTGCCTGGAGTGTACCCAGAAAGCGGGTGTCCACAGATACGCAGTATTTT.

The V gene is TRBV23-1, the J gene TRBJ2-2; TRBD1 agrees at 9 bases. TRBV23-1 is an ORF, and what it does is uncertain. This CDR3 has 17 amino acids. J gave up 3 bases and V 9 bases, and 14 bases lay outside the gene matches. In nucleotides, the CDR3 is TGCGCCAGATTTGTCTCTGGGACAGGGTTATACACCGGGGAGCTGTTTTTT. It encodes CARFVSGTGLYTGELFF.

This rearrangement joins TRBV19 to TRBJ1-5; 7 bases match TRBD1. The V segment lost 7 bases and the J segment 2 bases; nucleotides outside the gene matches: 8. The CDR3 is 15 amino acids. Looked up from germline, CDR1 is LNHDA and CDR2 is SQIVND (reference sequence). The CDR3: CASMNRGVGNQPQHF. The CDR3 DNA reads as TGTGCCAGTATGAACAGGGGAGTCGGCAATCAGCCCCAGCATTTT.